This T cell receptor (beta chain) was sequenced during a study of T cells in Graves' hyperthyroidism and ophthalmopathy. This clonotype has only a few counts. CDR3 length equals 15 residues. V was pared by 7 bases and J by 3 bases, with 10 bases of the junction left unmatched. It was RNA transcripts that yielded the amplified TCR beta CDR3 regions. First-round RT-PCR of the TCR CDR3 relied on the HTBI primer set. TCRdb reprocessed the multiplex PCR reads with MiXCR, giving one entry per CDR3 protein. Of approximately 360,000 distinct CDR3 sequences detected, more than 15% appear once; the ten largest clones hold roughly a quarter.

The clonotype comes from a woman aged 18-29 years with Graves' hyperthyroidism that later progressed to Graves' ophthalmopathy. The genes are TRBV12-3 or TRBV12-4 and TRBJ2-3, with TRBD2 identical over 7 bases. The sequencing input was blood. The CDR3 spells CASNPTSEGTDTQYF. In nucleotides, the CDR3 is TGTGCCAGCAACCCAACTAGCGAGGGGACAGATACGCAGTATTTT.